What follows describes a single TCR beta chain. The junction departs from germline at one end; a sequencing error may be responsible. This sample was taken from a study of breast tumors, draining lymph nodes, adjacent tissues. From the multiplex PCR reads, TCRdb called clonotypes with MiXCR, one entry per CDR3 protein. Found here are tens of thousands of distinct CDR3 sequences, roughly 40% of them singletons; the top ten hold about 10%. The CDR3 covers 15 residues. CDR1 and CDR2 (germline): SSHAT, FNYEAQ (reference sequence). Sequencing was carried out using breast tumor tissue. The genes are TRBV7-7 and TRBJ2-5; weak D call: TRBD2 (5 bases). The TCR comes from a female donor with breast cancer. Some clones in this sample may be carry-over from other donors' samples. The CDR3 region has the DNA TGCGCCAGCAGCTCTAGCCACGGTCAACAAGAGACCCAGCACTTC. It is translated as CASSSSHGQQETQHF.